This T cell receptor (beta chain) appears in the sequencing data of a study of naive and memory T cell subsets. General observations from the study: Possibly reflecting memory cells re-expressing CD45RA, a few larger clonotypes occurred in naive repertoires, especially CD8.

This clonotype was detected once. The antigen is not known. Both TRBC1 and TRBC2 were covered by a beta constant-region primer of two equimolar oligonucleotides. Ligated cDNA was amplified by four rounds of PCR with nested alpha and beta constant-region primers and SP2. TCRdb ran MiXCR on the UMI-ligation and nested PCR reads and lists one entry per CDR3 protein. The repertoire holds roughly 150,000 distinct CDR3 sequences, with 20% to 25% as singletons. Unmatched junction bases numbered 5, after V lost 0 bases and J lost 2 bases. The germline gives CDR1 MNHEY, CDR2 SMNVEV (reference sequence). The CDR3 has 17 residues.

Specimen: naive CD4+ T cells from blood. This receptor was obtained from a human donor in good health. The chain employs TRBV27 and TRBJ2-1; TRBD2 aligns across 9 bases. DNA for the CDR3: TGTGCCAGCAGTTTATCGAGACTAGCGGTTACCTACAATGAGCAGTTCTTC. It yields the protein CASSLSRLAVTYNEQFF.